The TCR beta chain under discussion was sequenced for a study of blood T cell repertoires in COVID-19. Study-wide context: COVID-19 samples collected from the United States, Italy and Spain covered acute and convalescent phases. Nucleic acid was either cDNA or gDNA, and it came from T cells, B-cell-depleted T cells, or PBMCs.

This clone was seen just once. V lost 6 bases to trimming and J lost 2 bases, with 14 bases between them. Germline V gives CDR1 MNHNY, CDR2 SVGAGI (reference sequence). CDR3 length: 15 amino acids. Original data processing: Using reference gene primer amplification, nucleated cell counts were estimated. Method: immunoSEQ multiplex PCR; TCRdb's copy keeps in-frame clones and lacks some. For V, J and clone size, that table is used; D and trimming come from the DNA. Of about 250,000 clones listed, roughly 91% are singletons. The origin of this receptor is a man aged 25 to 40 with acute or convalescent COVID-19. This chain joins TRBV6-6 and TRBJ2-1; D is possibly TRBD2 (5 bases). The specimen was peripheral blood. Written as DNA, the CDR3 is TGTGCCAGCAGAGGCCGTCTAGCCCCCTACAATGAGCAGTTCTTC. Amino acids: CASRGRLAPYNEQFF.